These 30 T cell receptor beta chains came from one sample sequenced in a study of cytomegalovirus exposure and HLA in healthy donors. Assay used: immunoSEQ multiplex PCR; TCRdb lists only in-frame clones, some missing. The profile covers fewer than 250,000 clones, with approximately 87% appearing a single time and roughly 6% taken by the ten largest. Sequences were obtained from PBMCs. These receptors all come from a young woman in good health and CMV-seronegative.

Details on this clone: At one end, the junction sequence differs from germline, possibly due to a read error. This sequence joins TRBV28 and TRBJ2-1; D uncertain. Per the germline V gene, CDR1 is MDHEN and CDR2 is SYDVKM. This CDR3 spans 12 amino acids. CDR3 amino acids: CASSLSMGKGLF. DNA for the CDR3: TGTGCCAGCAGTTTAAGTATGGGCAAAGGGCTCTTC.

The chain joins TRBV5-8 to TRBJ2-7; D gene uncertain. Germline V gene data show CDR1 as SGHTS and CDR2 as YDEGEE. The CDR3 spans 14 residues. V gave up 0 bases and J gave up 2 bases, with 9 bases separating them. The CDR3 nucleotides are TGTGCCAGCAGCTTGGAAACCAACCCCTACGAGCAGTACTTC. Its protein product is CASSLETNPYEQYF. Filled out from reference TRBV5-8 and TRBJ2-7, the complete variable domain reads EAGVTQSPTHLIKTRGQQATLRCSPISGHTSVYWYQQALGLGLQFLLWYDEGEERNRGNFPPRFSGRQFPNYSSELNVNALELEDSALYLCASSLETNPYEQYFGPGTRLTVT.

This sequence joins TRBV19 and TRBJ1-2; maybe TRBD1 (6 bases). There are 14 residues in the CDR3. V was clipped by 6 bases and J by 5 bases, with 16 bases between them. CDR1 and CDR2 (germline): LNHDA, SQIVND (reference sequence). The CDR3 DNA is TGTGCCAGTAGCGACAGGACTTCCCCTTATGGCTACACCTTC. It codes for CASSDRTSPYGYTF.

The V and J genes are TRBV6-6 and TRBJ2-1, with 12 nucleotides matching TRBD2. This CDR3 has 16 residues. Germline CDR1 MNHNY, CDR2 SVGAGI (reference sequence). Germline trimming cut 0 bases from V and 9 bases from J; bases unmatched to any gene: 6. CDR3 bases: TGTGCCAGCAGTTACTCGCCTAGCGGGGGGGTGGGTGAGCAGTTCTTC. Residues: CASSYSPSGGVGEQFF.

J is TRBJ1-2 and V is TRBV27, with D maybe TRBD1 (6 bases). Trimming removed 7 bases from V and 4 bases from J, with 13 bases in between. The CDR3 sequence is 13 residues long. Germline V lookup: CDR1 MNHEY, CDR2 SMNVEV (reference sequence). CDR3 loop: CASKLQGGYGYTF. CDR3 in DNA: TGTGCCAGCAAACTACAGGGAGGCTATGGCTACACCTTC.

As regards this clone: Other DNA sequences from this sample encode an identical CDR3 as well. The rearrangement joins TRBV20-1 to TRBJ1-2; D remains ambiguous. V lost 6 bases, J lost 5 bases, and 7 bases lay in between. The CDR3 loop spans 10 amino acids. From germline, CDR1 is DFQATT and CDR2 SNEGSKA (reference sequence). CDR3 DNA: TGCAGTGCCTTTAGGTATGGCTACACCTTC. This sequence encodes CSAFRYGYTF.

This chain connects TRBV6-5 to TRBJ2-2; D is ambiguous. The germline V and J ends were trimmed by 5 bases and 1 base, with 8 bases remaining between them. Germline lookup yields CDR1 MNHEY and CDR2 SVGAGI. The CDR3 covers 14 residues. CDR3 nucleotide sequence: TGTGCCAGCAGTCCGACCAAGAACACCGGGGAGCTGTTTTTT. It specifies CASSPTKNTGELFF.

The chain uses TRBV11-2 and TRBJ2-7; 7 bases match TRBD2. Germline trimming cut 5 bases from V and 3 bases from J; bases unmatched to any gene: 10. The CDR3 has 15 amino acids. In germline, CDR1 is SGHAT, CDR2 FQNNGV. The CDR3: CASSLGLVLGYEQYF. As DNA, the CDR3 is TGTGCCAGCAGCCTTGGACTAGTGCTCGGCTACGAGCAGTACTTC.

This clone was recorded only once. The rearrangement uses TRBV27 and TRBJ1-1; 8 nucleotides align to TRBD1. The CDR3 sequence is 14 residues long. Germline V lookup: CDR1 MNHEY, CDR2 SMNVEV (reference sequence). The junction had 2 bases not matched to a gene; V was cut back by 5 bases and J by 0 bases. Here the CDR3 reads CASSMTGVNTEAFF. CDR3 coding DNA: TGTGCCAGCAGTATGACAGGGGTGAACACTGAAGCTTTCTTT.

The genes are TRBV6-1 and TRBJ1-4, with 11 positions matching TRBD1. The V and J ends lost 1 base and 10 bases, in that order; junction bases with no gene match: 8. Germline CDR1 and CDR2: MNHNS and SASEGT. The CDR3 has 16 residues. CDR3 sequence reads: CASSEVGTGGIGKLFF. The CDR3 bases are TGTGCCAGCAGTGAAGTCGGGACAGGGGGGATTGGAAAACTGTTTTTT.

The V and J genes are TRBV29-1 and TRBJ2-7; a possible D gene is TRBD1 (6 bases). V was shortened by 6 bases and J by 5 bases, with 17 bases between the two germline ends. CDR1 is SQVTM, CDR2 ANQGSEA, per germline. The CDR3 runs to 13 residues. CDR3 region: CSVHWGLGHEQYF. CDR3 DNA sequence: TGCAGCGTCCATTGGGGGCTGGGCCACGAGCAGTACTTC.

The chain links TRBV5-1 to TRBJ2-2, with D maybe TRBD2 (6 bases). The CDR3 loop spans 11 amino acids. V dropped 6 bases and J dropped 7 bases, with 7 bases sitting between them. Germline lookup yields CDR1 SGHRS and CDR2 YFSETQ. The CDR3 coding sequence is TGCGCCAGCACCGGGGGCGGGGAGCTGTTTTTT. Translated, it gives CASTGGGELFF.

This clone is a singleton in its sample. This chain uses TRBV6-5 with TRBJ2-7; TRBD2 matches at 9 bases. CDR3 size: 15 residues. Germline CDR1 reads MNHEY; CDR2 reads SVGAGI. V was pared by 0 bases and J by 3 bases, with 3 bases of the junction left unmatched. CDR3 bases: TGTGCCAGCAGTTACTCTAGCGGGAGCCTCTACGAGCAGTACTTC. Translated, it gives CASSYSSGSLYEQYF.

V and J are TRBV7-6 and TRBJ2-7, with a tentative D call TRBD2 (6 bases). V lost 1 base, J lost 2 bases, and 9 bases lay in between. The CDR3 totals 14 residues. Germline V gives CDR1 SGHVS, CDR2 FNYEAQ. The CDR3 DNA sequence: TGTGCCAGCAGCTTAGTCGGGGGAACCTACGAGCAGTACTTC. This encodes CASSLVGGTYEQYF.

The chain carries TRBV28 and TRBJ1-5; D remains ambiguous. CDR3 size: 14 residues. Between the trimmed V and J ends, which lost 3 bases and 4 bases, there was a span of 10 bases. Germline V gene lookup returns CDR1 MDHEN and CDR2 SYDVKM. DNA for the CDR3: TGTGCCAGCAGTTTGGTAGGGAGTAATCAGCCCCAGCATTTT. Translating gives CASSLVGSNQPQHF.

The chain joins TRBV7-2 to TRBJ2-7; possibly TRBD1 for D (5 bases). The CDR3 spans 15 residues. Germline V gene data show CDR1 as SGHTA and CDR2 as FQGNSA. The V gene lost 5 bases and the J gene lost 3 bases, with 17 bases spanning the gap. DNA for the CDR3: TGTGCCAGCAGCCTTGTACAGGCCCCCAGCTACGAGCAGTACTTC. The encoded protein is CASSLVQAPSYEQYF.

The CDR3 loop is CASSLATGLASYEQYF. The CDR3 DNA reads as TGCGCCAGCAGCTTGGCGACGGGACTAGCCTCCTACGAGCAGTACTTC. The gene calls are TRBV5-1 and TRBJ2-7; 9 bases match TRBD2. This CDR3 spans 16 amino acids. The V and J ends lost 0 bases and 0 bases, in that order; junction bases with no gene match: 4. Germline assignment: CDR1 SGHRS and CDR2 YFSETQ.

V gene TRBV11-2 combines with J gene TRBJ1-2; 7 bases align to TRBD1. This CDR3 has 15 residues. V shed 1 base, J shed 2 bases, and the junction held 4 bases outside the gene matches. CDR1 is SGHAT, CDR2 FQNNGV, per germline. The CDR3 reads CASSLVRGQNYGYTF. The CDR3 region has the DNA TGTGCCAGCAGCTTAGTTAGGGGACAGAACTATGGCTACACCTTC. Based on the CDR3 plus reference TRBV11-2 and TRBJ1-2, the full variable domain is EAGVAQSPRYKIIEKRQSVAFWCNPISGHATLYWYQQILGQGPKLLIQFQNNGVVDDSQLPKDRFSAERLKGVDSTLKIQPAKLEDSAVYLCASSLVRGQNYGYTFGSGTRLTVV.

V and J are TRBV6-4 and TRBJ2-2, with 9 bases that match TRBD1. Germline loops: CDR1 MRHNA, CDR2 SNTAGT. CDR3 size: 14 residues. V gave up 6 bases and J gave up 6 bases; unmatched junction bases: 5. The CDR3 loop is CASRGQGHAGELFF. In DNA form, the CDR3 reads TGTGCCAGCAGGGGACAGGGCCATGCCGGGGAGCTGTTTTTT.

The chain combines TRBV6-1 with TRBJ1-2; D gene ambiguous. The germline V and J ends were trimmed by 8 bases and 1 base, with 8 bases remaining between them. The CDR3 runs 12 residues. Germline V gene lookup returns CDR1 MNHNS and CDR2 SASEGT. CDR3 DNA sequence: TGTGCCAGCCCCGGGGTTAACTATGGCTACACCTTC. It is translated as CASPGVNYGYTF.

This clone was recorded once. CDR3 sequence: CASSRGPGGYYEQYF. Written as DNA, the CDR3 is TGCGCCAGCAGCCGGGGACCGGGAGGTTACTACGAGCAGTACTTC. The chain joins TRBV4-1 to TRBJ2-7; 7 nucleotides align to TRBD2. V shed 4 bases and J 3 bases; nucleotides not matched to a gene: 9. The CDR3 is made up of 15 amino acids. Germline assignment: CDR1 MGHRA and CDR2 YSYEKL.

The chain employs TRBV28 and TRBJ1-2, with D possibly TRBD1 on 6 matching bases. The length of the CDR3 is 17 residues. Trimming removed 7 bases at V and 2 bases at J, with 23 bases between. Germline V lookup: CDR1 MDHEN, CDR2 SYDVKM. The CDR3: CASTTVIRTAINYGYTF. Here the CDR3 DNA reads TGTGCCAGCACCACCGTCATTCGGACAGCTATCAACTATGGCTACACCTTC.

This chain joins TRBV2 and TRBJ1-1; D is unclear. This CDR3 is built from 13 residues. The ends were cut back, 11 bases at V and 1 base at J, with 14 bases in the middle. Per germline, CDR1 SNHLY and CDR2 FYNNEI. The CDR3 region has the DNA TGTGCCGTGCTGCGACAACGGAACACTGAAGCTTTCTTT. Its translation is CAVLRQRNTEAFF.

This chain links TRBV15 with TRBJ1-5, with 9 positions matching TRBD1. The CDR3 sequence is 19 residues long. Germline assignment: CDR1 LNHNV and CDR2 YYDKDF (reference sequence). With V trimmed by 3 bases and J by 0 bases, 12 bases remained unmatched. In DNA form, the CDR3 reads TGTGCCACCAGCAGTTCGGACAGGGGCACGCTTTATAGCAATCAGCCCCAGCATTTT. It codes for CATSSSDRGTLYSNQPQHF.

The chain carries TRBV28 and TRBJ1-2; the match to TRBD1 covers 10 bases. The CDR3 sequence is 12 residues long. V was clipped by 6 bases and J by 8 bases; unmatched bases: 3. Germline CDR1 reads MDHEN; CDR2 reads SYDVKM. DNA for the CDR3: TGTGCCAGCAGAGGGACAGGGGTGGGCTACACCTTC. Encoded protein: CASRGTGVGYTF.

The chain is built from TRBV4-1 and TRBJ2-7, with D unclear. The CDR3 sequence is 13 residues long. Germline V gene sequence: CDR1 MGHRA, CDR2 YSYEKL. Trimming took 4 bases from V and 6 from J, leaving 13 bases between them. The CDR3 is CASSPSLSPEQYF. As DNA, the CDR3 is TGCGCCAGCAGCCCCTCATTGTCACCCGAGCAGTACTTC.

This clone was picked up a small number of times. The chain employs TRBV9 and TRBJ1-5; possibly TRBD1 for D (6 bases). V lost 4 bases and J lost 1, with 15 bases in between. In germline, CDR1 is SGDLS, CDR2 YYNGEE. The CDR3 contains 16 residues. The chain's CDR3 is CASSPGVGASNQPQHF. The CDR3 DNA is TGTGCCAGCAGCCCAGGGGTGGGGGCGAGCAATCAGCCCCAGCATTTT.

This chain uses TRBV30 with TRBJ2-1, with 8 bases lining up with TRBD2. Trimming at V came to 2 bases and at J to 2 bases, leaving 5 bases not matched to a gene. Germline V lookup: CDR1 GTSNPN, CDR2 SVGIG (reference sequence). The CDR3 contains 15 residues. In nucleotides, the CDR3 is TGTGCCTGGAGTCGTGGCGGGAGGCCCTACAATGAGCAGTTCTTC. Translation gives CAWSRGGRPYNEQFF.

There are a few counts of this clone. The rearrangement joins TRBV5-1 to TRBJ1-2; D unresolved. V lost 3 bases and J lost 3, with 15 bases in between. The CDR3 sequence is 15 residues long. CDR1 SGHRS and CDR2 YFSETQ come from the germline V gene. CDR3: CASSSGGQTYYGYTF. CDR3 DNA sequence: TGCGCCAGCAGCTCCGGAGGCCAGACCTACTATGGCTACACCTTC. Drawing the rest from reference TRBV5-1 and TRBJ1-2, the complete variable domain is KAGVTQTPRYLIKTRGQQVTLSCSPISGHRSVSWYQQTPGQGLQFLFEYFSETQRNKGNFPGRFSGRQFSNSRSEMNVSTLELGDSALYLCASSSGGQTYYGYTFGSGTRLTVV.

In this sample, this clone turned up many times. The V gene is TRBV15, the J gene TRBJ1-1; D is ambiguous. Trimming took 5 bases from V and 5 from J, leaving 15 bases between them. The CDR3 sequence is 14 residues long. CDR1 and CDR2 from the germline V gene are LNHNV and YYDKDF (reference sequence). In DNA, the CDR3 is TGTGCCACCAGCCCCAGAGCGTCCAGGACTGAAGCTTTCTTT. Translating it yields CATSPRASRTEAFF.